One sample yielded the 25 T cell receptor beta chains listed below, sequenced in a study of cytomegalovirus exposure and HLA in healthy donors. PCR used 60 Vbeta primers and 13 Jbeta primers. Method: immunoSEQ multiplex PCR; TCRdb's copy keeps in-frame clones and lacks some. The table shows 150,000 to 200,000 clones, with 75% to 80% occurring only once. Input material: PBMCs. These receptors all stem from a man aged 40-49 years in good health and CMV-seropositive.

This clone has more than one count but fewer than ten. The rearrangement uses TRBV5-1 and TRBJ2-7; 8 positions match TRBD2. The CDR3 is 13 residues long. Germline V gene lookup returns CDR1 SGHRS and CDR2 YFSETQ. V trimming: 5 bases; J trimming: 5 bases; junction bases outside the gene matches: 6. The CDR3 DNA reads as TGCGCCAGCAGGTTTAGCGGGATTGACGAGCAGTACTTC. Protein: CASRFSGIDEQYF.

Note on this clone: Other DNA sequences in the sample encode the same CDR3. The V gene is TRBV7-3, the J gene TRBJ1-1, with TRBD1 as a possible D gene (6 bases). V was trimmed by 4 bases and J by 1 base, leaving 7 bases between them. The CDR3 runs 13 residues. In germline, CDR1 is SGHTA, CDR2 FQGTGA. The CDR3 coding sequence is TGTGCCAGCAGCTCACAGGGGAACACTGAAGCTTTCTTT. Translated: CASSSQGNTEAFF.

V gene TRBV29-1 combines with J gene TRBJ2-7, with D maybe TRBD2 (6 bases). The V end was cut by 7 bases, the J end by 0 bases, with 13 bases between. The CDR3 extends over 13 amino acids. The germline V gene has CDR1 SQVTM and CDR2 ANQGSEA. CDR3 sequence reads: CSAKGTASYEQYF. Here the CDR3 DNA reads TGCAGCGCCAAGGGGACTGCCTCCTACGAGCAGTACTTC.

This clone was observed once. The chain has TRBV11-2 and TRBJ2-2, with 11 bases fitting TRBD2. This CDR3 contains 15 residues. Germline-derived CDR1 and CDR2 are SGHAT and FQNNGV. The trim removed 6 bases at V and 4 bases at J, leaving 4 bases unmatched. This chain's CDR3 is CASRRLAGTTGELFF. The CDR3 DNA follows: TGTGCCAGCAGACGACTAGCGGGAACCACCGGGGAGCTGTTTTTT.

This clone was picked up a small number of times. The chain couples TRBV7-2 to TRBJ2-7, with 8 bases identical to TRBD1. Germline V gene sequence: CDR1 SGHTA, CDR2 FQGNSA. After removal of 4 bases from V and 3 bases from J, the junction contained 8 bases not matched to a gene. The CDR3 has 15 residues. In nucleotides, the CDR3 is TGTGCCAGCAGCTCAGGACAGGGATTGAACTACGAGCAGTACTTC. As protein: CASSSGQGLNYEQYF.

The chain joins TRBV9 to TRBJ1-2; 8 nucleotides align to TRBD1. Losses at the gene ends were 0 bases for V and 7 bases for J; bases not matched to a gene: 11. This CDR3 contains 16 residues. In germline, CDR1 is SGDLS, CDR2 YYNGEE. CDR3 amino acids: CASSVAGVQGAIGYTF. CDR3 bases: TGTGCCAGCAGCGTAGCTGGGGTGCAGGGGGCGATTGGCTACACCTTC.

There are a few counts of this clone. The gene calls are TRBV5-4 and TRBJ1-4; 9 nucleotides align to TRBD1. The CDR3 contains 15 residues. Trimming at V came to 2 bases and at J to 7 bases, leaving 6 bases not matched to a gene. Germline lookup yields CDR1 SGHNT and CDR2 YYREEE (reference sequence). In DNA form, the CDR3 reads TGTGCCAGCAGCTTTGGAGGGGACAGGGCTGAAAAACTGTTTTTT. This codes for CASSFGGDRAEKLFF.

CDR3 DNA sequence: TGTGCCAGCAGCGTAGGGGCAGTTAACTATGGCTACACCTTC. Translated: CASSVGAVNYGYTF. The chain links TRBV9 to TRBJ1-2; no definite D call. Germline V gene lookup returns CDR1 SGDLS and CDR2 YYNGEE. V lost 0 bases and J 1 base, leaving 7 bases between the germline ends. The CDR3 consists of 14 residues.

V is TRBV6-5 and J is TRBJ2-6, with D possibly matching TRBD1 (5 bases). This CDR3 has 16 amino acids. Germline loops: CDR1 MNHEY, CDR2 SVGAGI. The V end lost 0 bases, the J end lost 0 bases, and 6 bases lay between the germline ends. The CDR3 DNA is TGTGCCAGCAGTTACTCAGGGGACTCTGGGGCCAACGTCCTGACTTTC. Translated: CASSYSGDSGANVLTF.

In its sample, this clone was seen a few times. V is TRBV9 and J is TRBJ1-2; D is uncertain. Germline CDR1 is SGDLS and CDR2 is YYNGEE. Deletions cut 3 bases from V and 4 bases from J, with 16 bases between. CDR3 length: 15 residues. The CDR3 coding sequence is TGTGCCAGCAGCGCCGGGCGCGCCGAGGGCTATGGCTACACCTTC. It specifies CASSAGRAEGYGYTF.

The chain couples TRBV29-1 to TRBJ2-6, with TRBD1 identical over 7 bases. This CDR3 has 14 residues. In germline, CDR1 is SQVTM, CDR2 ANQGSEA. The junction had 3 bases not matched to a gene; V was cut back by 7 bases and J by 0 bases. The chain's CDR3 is CSASGGSGANVLTF. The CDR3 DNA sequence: TGCAGCGCCTCAGGGGGCTCTGGGGCCAACGTCCTGACTTTC.

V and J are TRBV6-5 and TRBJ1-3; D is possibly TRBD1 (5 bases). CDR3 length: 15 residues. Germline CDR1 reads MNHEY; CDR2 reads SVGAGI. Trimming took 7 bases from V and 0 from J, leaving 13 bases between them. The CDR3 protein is CASMGGASSGNTIYF. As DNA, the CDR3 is TGTGCCAGCATGGGGGGAGCCAGCTCTGGAAACACCATATATTTT.

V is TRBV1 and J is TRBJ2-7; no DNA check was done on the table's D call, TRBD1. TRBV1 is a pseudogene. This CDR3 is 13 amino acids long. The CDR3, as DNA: TGCACCGCCGGGACAGGTGCACCTATCGAGCAGTACTTC. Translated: CTAGTGAPIEQYF.

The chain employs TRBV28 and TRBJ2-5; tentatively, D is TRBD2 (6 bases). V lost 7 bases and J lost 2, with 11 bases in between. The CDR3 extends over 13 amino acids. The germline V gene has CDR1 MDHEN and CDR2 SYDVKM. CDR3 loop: CASIGGVQETQYF. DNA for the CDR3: TGTGCCAGCATCGGCGGGGTACAAGAGACCCAGTACTTC.

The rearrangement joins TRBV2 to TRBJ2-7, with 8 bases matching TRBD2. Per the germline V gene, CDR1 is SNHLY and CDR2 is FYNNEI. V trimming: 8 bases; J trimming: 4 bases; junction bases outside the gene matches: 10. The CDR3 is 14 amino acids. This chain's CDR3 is CASGRLALQYEQYF. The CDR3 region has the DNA TGTGCCAGCGGAAGACTAGCGCTTCAATACGAGCAGTACTTC.

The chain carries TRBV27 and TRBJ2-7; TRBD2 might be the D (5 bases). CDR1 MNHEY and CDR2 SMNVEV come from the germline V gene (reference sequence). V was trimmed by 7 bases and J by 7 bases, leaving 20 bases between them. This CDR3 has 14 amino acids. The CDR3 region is CASTKTRTGGEQYF. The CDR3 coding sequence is TGTGCCAGCACCAAGACGCGGACCGGCGGGGAGCAGTACTTC.

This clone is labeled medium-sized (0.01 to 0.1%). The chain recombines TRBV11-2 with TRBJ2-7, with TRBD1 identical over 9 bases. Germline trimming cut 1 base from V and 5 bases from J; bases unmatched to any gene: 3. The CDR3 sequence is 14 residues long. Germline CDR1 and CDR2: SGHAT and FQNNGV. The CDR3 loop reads CASSLAGTGNEQYF. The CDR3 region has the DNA TGTGCCAGCAGCTTAGCCGGGACAGGGAACGAGCAGTACTTC.

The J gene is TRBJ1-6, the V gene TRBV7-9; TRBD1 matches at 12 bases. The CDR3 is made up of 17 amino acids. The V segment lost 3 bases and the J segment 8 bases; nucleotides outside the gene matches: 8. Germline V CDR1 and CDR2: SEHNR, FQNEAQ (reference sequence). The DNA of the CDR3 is TGTGCCAGCAGCTTGGGCGGGACAGGGGGCATGGATTCACCCCTCCACTTT. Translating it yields CASSLGGTGGMDSPLHF.

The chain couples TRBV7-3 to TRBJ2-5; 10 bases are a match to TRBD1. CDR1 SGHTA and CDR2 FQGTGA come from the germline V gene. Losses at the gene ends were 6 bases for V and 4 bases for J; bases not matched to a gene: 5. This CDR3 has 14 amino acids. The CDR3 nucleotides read TGTGCCAGCAGGTTGACAGGGGGCAGAGAGACCCAGTACTTC. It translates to CASRLTGGRETQYF.

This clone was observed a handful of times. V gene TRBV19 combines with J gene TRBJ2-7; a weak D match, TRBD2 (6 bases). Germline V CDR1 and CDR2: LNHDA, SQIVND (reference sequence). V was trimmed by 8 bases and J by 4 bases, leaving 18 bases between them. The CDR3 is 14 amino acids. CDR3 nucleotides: TGTGCCAGTGGGGGTTGGGAGGATGCTTACGAGCAGTACTTC. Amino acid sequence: CASGGWEDAYEQYF.

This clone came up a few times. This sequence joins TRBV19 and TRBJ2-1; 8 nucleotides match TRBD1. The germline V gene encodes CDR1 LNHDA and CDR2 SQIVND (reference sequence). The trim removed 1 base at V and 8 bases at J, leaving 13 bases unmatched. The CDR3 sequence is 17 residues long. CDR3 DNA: TGTGCCAGTAGTATAGGGACAGGGCATTTTATCAACTATGAGCAGTTCTTC. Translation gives CASSIGTGHFINYEQFF.

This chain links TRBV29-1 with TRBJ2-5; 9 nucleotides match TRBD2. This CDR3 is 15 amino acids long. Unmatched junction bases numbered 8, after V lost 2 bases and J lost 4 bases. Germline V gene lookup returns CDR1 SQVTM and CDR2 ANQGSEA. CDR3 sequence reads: CSVEYGLAGRETQYF. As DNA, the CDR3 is TGCAGCGTTGAATACGGGCTAGCGGGACGAGAGACCCAGTACTTC.

The CDR3 protein is CASSFRDTLYEQYF. The CDR3 bases are TGTGCCAGCAGTTTTCGGGACACTCTCTACGAGCAGTACTTC. The chain links TRBV2 to TRBJ2-7, with a weak D call TRBD1 (6 bases). Trimming took 5 bases from V and 3 from J, leaving 14 bases between them. Germline V gives CDR1 SNHLY, CDR2 FYNNEI. The CDR3 totals 14 residues.

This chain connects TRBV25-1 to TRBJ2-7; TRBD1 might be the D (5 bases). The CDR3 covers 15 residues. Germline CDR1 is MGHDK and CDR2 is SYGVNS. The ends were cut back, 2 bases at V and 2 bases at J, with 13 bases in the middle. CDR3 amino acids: CASSEIRGIAYEQYF. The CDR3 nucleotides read TGTGCCAGCAGTGAAATTAGGGGAATAGCCTACGAGCAGTACTTC.

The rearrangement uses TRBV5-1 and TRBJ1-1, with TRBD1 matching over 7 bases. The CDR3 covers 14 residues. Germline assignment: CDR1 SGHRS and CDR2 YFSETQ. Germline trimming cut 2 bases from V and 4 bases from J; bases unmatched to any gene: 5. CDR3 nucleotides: TGCGCCAGCAGCTTCTTGGCAGGGGGCACTGAAGCTTTCTTT. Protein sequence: CASSFLAGGTEAFF.